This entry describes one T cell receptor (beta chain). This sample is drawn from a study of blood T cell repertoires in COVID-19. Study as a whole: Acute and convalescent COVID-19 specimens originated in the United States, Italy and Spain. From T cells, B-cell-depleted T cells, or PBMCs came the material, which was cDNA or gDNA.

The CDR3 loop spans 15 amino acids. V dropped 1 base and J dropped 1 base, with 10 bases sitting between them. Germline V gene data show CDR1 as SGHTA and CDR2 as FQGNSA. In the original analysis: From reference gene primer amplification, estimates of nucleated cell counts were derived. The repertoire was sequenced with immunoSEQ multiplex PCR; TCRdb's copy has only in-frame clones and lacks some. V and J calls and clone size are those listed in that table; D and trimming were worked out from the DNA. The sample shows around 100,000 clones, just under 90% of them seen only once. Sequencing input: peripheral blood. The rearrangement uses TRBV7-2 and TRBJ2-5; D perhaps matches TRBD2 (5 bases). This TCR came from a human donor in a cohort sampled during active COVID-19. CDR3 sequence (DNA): TGTGCCAGCAGCTTAGGGTTAGCGAGCCAAGAGACCCAGTACTTC. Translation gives CASSLGLASQETQYF.